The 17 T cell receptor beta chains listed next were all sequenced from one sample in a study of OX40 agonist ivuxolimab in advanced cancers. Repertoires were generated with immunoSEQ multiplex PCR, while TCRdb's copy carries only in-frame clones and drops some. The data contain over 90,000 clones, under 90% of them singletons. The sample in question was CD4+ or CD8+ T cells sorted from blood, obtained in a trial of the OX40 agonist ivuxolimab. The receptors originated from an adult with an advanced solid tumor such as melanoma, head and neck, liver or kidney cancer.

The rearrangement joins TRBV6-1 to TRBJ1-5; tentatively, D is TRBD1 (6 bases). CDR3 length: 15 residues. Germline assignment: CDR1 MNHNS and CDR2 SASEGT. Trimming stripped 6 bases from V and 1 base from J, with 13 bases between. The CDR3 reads CASRTRDNSNQPQHF. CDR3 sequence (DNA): TGTGCCAGCAGGACTCGGGACAACAGCAATCAGCCCCAGCATTTT.

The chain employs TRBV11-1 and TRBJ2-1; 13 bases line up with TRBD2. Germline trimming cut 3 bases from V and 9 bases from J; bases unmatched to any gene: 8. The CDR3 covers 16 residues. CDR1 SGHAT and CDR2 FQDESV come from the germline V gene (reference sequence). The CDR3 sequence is CASSLGTSGIGGEQFF. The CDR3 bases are TGTGCCAGCAGCTTGGGGACTAGCGGGATAGGGGGTGAGCAGTTCTTC.

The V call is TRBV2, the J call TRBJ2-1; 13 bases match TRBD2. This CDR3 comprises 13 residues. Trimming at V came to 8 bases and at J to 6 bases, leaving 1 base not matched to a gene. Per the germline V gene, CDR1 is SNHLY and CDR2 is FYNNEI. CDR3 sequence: CASRTSGSNEQFF. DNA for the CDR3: TGTGCCAGCCGGACTAGCGGGAGCAATGAGCAGTTCTTC.

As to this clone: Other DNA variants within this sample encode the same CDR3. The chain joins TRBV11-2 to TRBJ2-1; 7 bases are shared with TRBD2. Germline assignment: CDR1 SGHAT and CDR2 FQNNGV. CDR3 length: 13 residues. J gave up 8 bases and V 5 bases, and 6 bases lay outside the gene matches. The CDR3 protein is CASSLNGGDEQFF. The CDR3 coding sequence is TGTGCCAGCAGCCTCAATGGGGGGGATGAGCAGTTCTTC.

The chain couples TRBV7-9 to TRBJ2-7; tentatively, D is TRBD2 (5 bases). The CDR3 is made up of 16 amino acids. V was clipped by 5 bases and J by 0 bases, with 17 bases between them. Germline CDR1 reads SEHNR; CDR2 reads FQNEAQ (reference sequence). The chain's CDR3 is CASSREGRGLSYEQYF. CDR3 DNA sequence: TGTGCCAGCAGCAGAGAAGGACGGGGTCTCTCCTACGAGCAGTACTTC.

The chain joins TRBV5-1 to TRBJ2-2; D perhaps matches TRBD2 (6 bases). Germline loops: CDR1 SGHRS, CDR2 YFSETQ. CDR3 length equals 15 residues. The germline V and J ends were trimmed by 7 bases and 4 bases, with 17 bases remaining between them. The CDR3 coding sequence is TGCGCCAGCGGTATCGGTAGCGGACCCACCGGGGAGCTGTTTTTT. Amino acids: CASGIGSGPTGELFF.

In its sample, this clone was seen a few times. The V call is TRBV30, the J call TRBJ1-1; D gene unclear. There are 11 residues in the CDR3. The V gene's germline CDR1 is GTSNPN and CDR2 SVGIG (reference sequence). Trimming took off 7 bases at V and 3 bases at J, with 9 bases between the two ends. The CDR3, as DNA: TGTGCCTCTACGGGGTACACTGAAGCTTTCTTT. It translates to CASTGYTEAFF.

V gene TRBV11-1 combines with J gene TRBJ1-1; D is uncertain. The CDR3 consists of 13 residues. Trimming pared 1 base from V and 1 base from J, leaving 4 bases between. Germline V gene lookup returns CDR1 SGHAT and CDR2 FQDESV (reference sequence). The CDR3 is CASSLGRNTEAFF. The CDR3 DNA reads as TGTGCCAGCAGCTTAGGAAGGAACACTGAAGCTTTCTTT. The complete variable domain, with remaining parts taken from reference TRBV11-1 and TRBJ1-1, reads EAEVAQSPRYKITEKSQAVAFWCDPISGHATLYWYRQILGQGPELLVQFQDESVVDDSQLPKDRFSAERLKGVDSTLKIQPAELGDSAMYLCASSLGRNTEAFFGQGTRLTVV.

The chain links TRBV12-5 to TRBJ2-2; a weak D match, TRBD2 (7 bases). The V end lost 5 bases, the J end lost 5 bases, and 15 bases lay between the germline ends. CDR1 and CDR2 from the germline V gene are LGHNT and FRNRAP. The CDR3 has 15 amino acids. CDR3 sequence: CASGLGEGDTGELFF. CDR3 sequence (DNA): TGTGCTAGTGGTCTCGGGGAGGGGGATACCGGGGAGCTGTTTTTT. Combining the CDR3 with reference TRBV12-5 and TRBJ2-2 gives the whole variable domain DARVTQTPRHKVTEMGQEVTMRCQPILGHNTVFWYRQTMMQGLELLAYFRNRAPLDDSGMPKDRFSAEMPDATLATLKIQPSEPRDSAVYFCASGLGEGDTGELFFGEGSRLTVL.

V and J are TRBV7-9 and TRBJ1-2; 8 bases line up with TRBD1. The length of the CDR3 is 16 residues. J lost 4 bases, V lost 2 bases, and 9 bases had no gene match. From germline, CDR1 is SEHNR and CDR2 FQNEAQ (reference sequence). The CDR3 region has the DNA TGTGCCAGCAGCTTACCGGCAGGGGGCTTGGGCTATGGCTACACCTTC. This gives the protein CASSLPAGGLGYGYTF.

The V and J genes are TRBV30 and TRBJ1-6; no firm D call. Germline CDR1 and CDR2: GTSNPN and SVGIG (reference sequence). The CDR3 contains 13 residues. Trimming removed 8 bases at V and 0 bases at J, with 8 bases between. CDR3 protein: CAGGGSYNSPLHF. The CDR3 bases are TGTGCCGGTGGCGGCTCCTATAATTCACCCCTCCACTTT.

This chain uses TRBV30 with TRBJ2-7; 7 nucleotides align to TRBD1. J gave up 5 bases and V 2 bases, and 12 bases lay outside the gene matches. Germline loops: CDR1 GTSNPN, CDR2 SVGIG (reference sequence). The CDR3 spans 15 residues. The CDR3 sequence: CAWSIGDSLVHEQYF. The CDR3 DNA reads TGTGCCTGGAGTATTGGGGACAGCCTAGTCCACGAGCAGTACTTC.

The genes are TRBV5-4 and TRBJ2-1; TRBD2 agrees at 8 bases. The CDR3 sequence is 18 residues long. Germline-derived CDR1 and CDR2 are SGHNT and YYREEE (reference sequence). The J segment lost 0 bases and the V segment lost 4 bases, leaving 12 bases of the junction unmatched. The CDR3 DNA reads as TGTGCCAGCAGCCTTTATCTTATAGCGGGAAGCTCCTACAATGAGCAGTTCTTC. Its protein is CASSLYLIAGSSYNEQFF.

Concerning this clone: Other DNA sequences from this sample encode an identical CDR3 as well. In nucleotides, the CDR3 is TGTGCCAGCAGGAAGGGTGATCAGCCCCAGCATTTT. Protein product: CASRKGDQPQHF. The rearrangement uses TRBV6-5 and TRBJ1-5; no reliable D call. Germline V gives CDR1 MNHEY, CDR2 SVGAGI. V lost 6 bases to trimming and J lost 5 bases, with 8 bases between them. This CDR3 has 12 residues.

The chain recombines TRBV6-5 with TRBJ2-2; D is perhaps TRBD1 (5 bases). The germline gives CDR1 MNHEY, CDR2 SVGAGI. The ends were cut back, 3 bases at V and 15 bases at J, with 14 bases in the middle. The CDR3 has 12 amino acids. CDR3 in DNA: TGTGCCAGCAGTTATGGGGCAGGGATGATGTTTTTT. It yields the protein CASSYGAGMMFF.

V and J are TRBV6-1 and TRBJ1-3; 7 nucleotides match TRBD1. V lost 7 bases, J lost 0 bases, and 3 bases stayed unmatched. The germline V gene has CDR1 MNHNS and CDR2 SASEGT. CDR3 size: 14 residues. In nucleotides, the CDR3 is TGTGCCAGCATTGAGGGGGCCTCTGGAAACACCATATATTTT. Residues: CASIEGASGNTIYF.

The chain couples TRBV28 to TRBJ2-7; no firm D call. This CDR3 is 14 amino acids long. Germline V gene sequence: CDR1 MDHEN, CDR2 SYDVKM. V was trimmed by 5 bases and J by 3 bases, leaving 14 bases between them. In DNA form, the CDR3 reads TGTGCCAGCAGTGCCTCGCAAACAAGCTACGAGCAGTACTTC. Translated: CASSASQTSYEQYF.